The rows below give T cell receptor beta chains drawn from one sample of a study of T cells after yellow fever vaccination. In TCRdb, the 5' RACE reads were re-called with MiXCR into one record per CDR3 protein. In the table there are about 500,000 distinct CDR3 sequences, 17% of which are singletons. The sample was PBMCs, taken less than 6 days after the first yellow fever vaccination. The receptors stem from a man between 18 and 35 years old who received the YFV17D yellow fever vaccine. Each CDR3 is given with its conserved first and last residue. A D gene is named only where the DNA matches it firmly. Part of the rows lack a size; the others show once, few, many or a class for expanded clones.

D,J,V,size,CDR3,DNA
.,TRBJ1-4,TRBV5-1,few,CASSLITMATNEKLFF,TGCGCCAGCAGCTTGATCACAATGGCAACTAATGAAAAACTGTTTTTT
.,TRBJ2-1,TRBV5-4,.,CASTGTDGYNEQFF,TGTGCCAGCACCGGGACGGACGGGTACAATGAGCAGTTCTTC
.,TRBJ2-6,TRBV5-1,few,CASRQAGGANVLTF,TGCGCCAGCCGACAGGCCGGCGGGGCCAACGTCCTGACTTTC
.,TRBJ1-1,TRBV5-1,many,CASSFAQSTEAFF,TGCGCCAGCAGCTTTGCTCAGAGCACTGAAGCTTTCTTT
.,TRBJ1-2,TRBV9,.,CASGSDGYTF,TGTGCCAGCGGTTCGGATGGCTACACCTTC
TRBD2,TRBJ2-3,TRBV20-1,.,CSVLPGGSTDTQYF,TGCAGTGTCCTACCGGGGGGTAGCACAGATACGCAGTATTTT
.,TRBJ2-2,TRBV4-1,few,CASSQVIRQGGGRNTGELFF,TGCGCCAGCAGCCAAGTAATTCGACAAGGCGGGGGCCGAAACACCGGGGAGCTGTTTTTT
TRBD1,TRBJ2-1,TRBV6-5,.,CASSYPGQGSYNEQFF,TGTGCCAGCAGTTACCCCGGACAGGGTTCATACAATGAGCAGTTCTTC
.,TRBJ2-7,TRBV12-3/TRBV12-4,few,CASSRRGNEQYF,TGTGCCAGCAGTCGTCGAGGAAACGAGCAGTACTTC
.,TRBJ1-1,TRBV5-6,few,CASSLFWGRTEAFF,TGTGCCAGCAGCTTGTTTTGGGGGCGCACTGAAGCTTTCTTT
TRBD2,TRBJ2-3,TRBV7-6,.,CASSAEGFGGAGDTQYF,TGTGCCAGCAGCGCAGAGGGTTTCGGGGGGGCTGGAGATACGCAGTATTTT
.,TRBJ1-2,TRBV6-5,.,CASSYSPGNNYGYTF,TGTGCCAGCAGTTACTCGCCAGGAAACAACTATGGCTACACCTTC